This TCR beta chain was obtained from a study of shared clonotypes between healthy human individuals (dated by TCRdb to 2018 to 2021). With respect to the entire study: Three men and a couple of women, aged 18 to 49 years, made up the cohort. For each donor, CD4 naive and CD4 memory were each run on three plates, CD8 naive on two plates, and CD8 memory on one plate. To estimate repertoire size and how much clonotype sharing occurs between individuals, the study deeply sequenced the blood TCR repertoires of five or six healthy adults. Libraries were prepared and TCR repertoires were sequenced by different laboratories using diverse techniques, in order to increase sequencing depth and limit assay-specific biases. Each donor's leukapheresis produced roughly between roughly 0.9 and 9 billion PBMCs. The paper's findings and limits, for the study overall: Rarefaction of sorted-subset datasets indicated incomplete sequencing despite the large sequencing depth. Because the study included only a small number of donors, the genetic and exposure-history diversity represented was limited. Larger estimated clonotype richness was generally found for naive subsets than for memory subsets. Pairwise subsampling indicated that sequencing depth was expected to affect the degree of clonotype sharing among donors. Across several donors, around 5% of naive CD4, approximately 3.6% of naive CD8, around 2.5% of memory CD4, and approximately 0.4% of memory CD8 clonotypes were shared. Sampling was restricted to blood, and TCR repertoires in tissue are likely to differ from TCR repertoires in blood. Compared with non-shared clonotypes, the clonotypes found in all four sorted-subset donors had higher generation probabilities.

CD8 naive samples were obtained by positive selection for CCR7 among CD45RO-negative cells, yielding a CD45RA+CCR7+ population from which TemRA cells were excluded. Healthy HIV-negative adults with no recently reported acute infections or vaccinations were included as donors. Every donor was a Caucasian adult living in Nashville, Tennessee, USA. Blood was obtained by leukapheresis, after which PBMCs were separated by Ficoll-Histopaque density gradient centrifugation and cryopreserved in liquid nitrogen vapor phase. Purity and quantity of every magnetically sorted T cell population were checked by analytical flow cytometry. Genomic DNA was isolated from every sorted fraction and measured by UV absorbance on a Nanodrop 2000c. Using the deep immunoSEQ assay, multiplex PCR amplified TCR CDR3 regions from genomic DNA. For each cell subset, the extracted genomic DNA was distributed evenly across all wells of several immunoSEQ 96-well plates, and each plate served as one replicate. For sorted subsets, 200 to 250 ng genomic DNA, equal to tens of thousands of T cell genomes, was loaded into each replicate PCR. Purified libraries were quantified with a Qubit 3.0 fluorometer, sized on a Bioanalyzer 2100, and re-quantified with the KAPA Library Quantification kit. Every immunoSEQ 96-well plate was sequenced on a dedicated single-read 150-cycle Illumina NextSeq 550 flow cell. For the original study's pipeline: Because only junctional sequences without quality scores were contained in the immunoSEQ output, filtering matching that applied to full-length reads could not be performed. To assign V/J genes and CDR3, sequences were annotated against IMGT germline references using PyIR, a Python wrapper for IgBLAST v1.9. Reads were filtered out if the reads had weak V/J assignments (E-value above 1e-6), no CDR3, stop codons, out-of-frame junctions, or ambiguous translated residues. V3J clonotypes were defined as sequences sharing the same inferred V gene, J gene, and CDR3 amino acid sequence. Percentage overlap between repertoires was calculated by dividing the number of shared unique clonotypes by the size of the smaller repertoire. RTK rarefaction, the Chao1 estimator, and Recon v2.1 estimates of unobserved clonotypes were used to assess repertoire richness. Generation probabilities for all TCRbeta clonotypes obtained by the gDNA method from a handful of donors were computed using OLGA. Not all clones reach the TCRdb copy of this immuneACCESS table, which keeps in-frame sequences only. Checked studies attribute under half of the gap to unresolved V genes and leave the rest unexplained. D and trimming were read from the DNA, whereas the V and J calls and clone size are those reported in that table. The sample table holds around 600,000 clones, of which about 95% were seen once. Clones ranked in the top ten supply about 0.11% of the sample.

The germline V gene supplies CDR1 SGHVS and CDR2 FQNEAQ. V loses 1 base, J loses 2 bases, and the germline ends lie 11 bases apart. The cysteine opens and the phenylalanine closes a CDR3 of 15 amino acids. Of all the DNA, just the CDR3 is kept, 45 bases in frame from base 1. Notes on this clone: What this receptor recognizes is not known. One base away there is no much larger clone; base qualities are not given.

The rearrangement combines TRBV7-8 with TRBJ1-2; 6 matching bases give a weak D call of TRBD1. The sequencing input was naive CD8+ T cells sorted from blood. The cell subset or site label corresponds to: CD45RA+CCR7+. The clonotype was recovered from a woman aged 25 to 45 in good health. The CDR3 reads as follows: CASSLDQGPNYGYTF. The nucleotide sequence is given as TGTGCCAGCAGCTTAGACCAGGGGCCAAACTATGGCTACACCTTC.